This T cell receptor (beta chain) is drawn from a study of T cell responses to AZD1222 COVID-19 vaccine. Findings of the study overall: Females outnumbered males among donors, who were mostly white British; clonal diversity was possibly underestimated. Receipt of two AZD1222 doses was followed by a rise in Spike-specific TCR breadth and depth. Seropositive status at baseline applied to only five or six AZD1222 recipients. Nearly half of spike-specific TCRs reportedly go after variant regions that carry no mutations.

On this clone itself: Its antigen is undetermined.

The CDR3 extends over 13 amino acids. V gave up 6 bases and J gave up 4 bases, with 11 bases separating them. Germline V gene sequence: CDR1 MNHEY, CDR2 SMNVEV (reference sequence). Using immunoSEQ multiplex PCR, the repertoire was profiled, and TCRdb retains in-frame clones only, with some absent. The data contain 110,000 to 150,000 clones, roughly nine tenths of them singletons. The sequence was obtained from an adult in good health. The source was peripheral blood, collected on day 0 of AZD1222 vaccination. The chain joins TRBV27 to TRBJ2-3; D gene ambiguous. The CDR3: CASRQAAPDTQYF. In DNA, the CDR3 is TGTGCCAGCAGACAAGCCGCCCCAGATACGCAGTATTTT.